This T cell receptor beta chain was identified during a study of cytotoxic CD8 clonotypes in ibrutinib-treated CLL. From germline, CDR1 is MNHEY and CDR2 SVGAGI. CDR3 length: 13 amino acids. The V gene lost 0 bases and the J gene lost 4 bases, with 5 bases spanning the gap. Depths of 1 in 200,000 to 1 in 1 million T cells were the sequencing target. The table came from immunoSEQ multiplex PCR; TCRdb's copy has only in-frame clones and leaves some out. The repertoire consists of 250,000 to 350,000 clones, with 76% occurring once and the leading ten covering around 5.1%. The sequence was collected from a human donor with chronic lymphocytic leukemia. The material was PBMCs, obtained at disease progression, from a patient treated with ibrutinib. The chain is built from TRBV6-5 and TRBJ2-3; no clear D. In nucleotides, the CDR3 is TGTGCCAGCAGTTACTCCCCCCCAGATACGCAGTATTTT. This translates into CASSYSPPDTQYF.